A selection of T cell receptor beta chains follows, all from one sample in a study of blood T cells in healthy people across ages. TCRdb called the 5' RACE reads again in MiXCR, with one record for every CDR3 protein. The sample has approximately 810,000 distinct CDR3 sequences, more than 25% seen once. The sequenced sample consisted of blood. The receptors were sampled from a woman aged 80 or older in good health. Each CDR3 is given with its conserved first and last residue. Fields, in order: J gene, V gene, clone size, D gene, CDR3 protein, CDR3 DNA. A D gene is named only where the DNA matches it firmly. The size of a clone is reported for some rows only, either as once, few or many, or as a class for expanded clones.

j_call: TRBJ1-5; v_call: TRBV20-1; clone_size: few; d_call: TRBD1; cdr3_aa: CSARGNRGREQHF; cdr3_nt: TGCAGTGCTAGAGGCAACAGGGGTCGGGAGCAGCATTTT
j_call: TRBJ2-3; v_call: TRBV7-2; clone_size: many; d_call: TRBD2; cdr3_aa: CASSIRTSGGTDTQYF; cdr3_nt: TGTGCCAGCAGCATCCGGACTAGCGGGGGCACAGATACGCAGTATTTT
j_call: TRBJ1-2; v_call: TRBV30; clone_size: NA; d_call: TRBD1; cdr3_aa: CAWSFRPGTANYGYTF; cdr3_nt: TGTGCCTGGAGTTTCCGCCCCGGGACAGCGAACTATGGCTACACCTTC
j_call: TRBJ1-5; v_call: TRBV11-2; clone_size: NA; d_call: NA; cdr3_aa: CASSLSSDNQPQHF; cdr3_nt: TGTGCCAGCAGCTTATCCTCGGACAATCAGCCCCAGCATTTT
j_call: TRBJ2-1; v_call: TRBV6-2/TRBV6-3; clone_size: many; d_call: TRBD2; cdr3_aa: CASKRLAGGYNEQFF; cdr3_nt: TGTGCCAGCAAGAGACTAGCGGGGGGGTACAATGAGCAGTTCTTC
j_call: TRBJ1-2; v_call: TRBV2; clone_size: few; d_call: NA; cdr3_aa: CASREGEANYGYTF; cdr3_nt: TGTGCCAGCAGAGAAGGGGAAGCTAACTATGGCTACACCTTC
j_call: TRBJ1-6; v_call: TRBV4-3; clone_size: few; d_call: NA; cdr3_aa: CASSQDLQLGSTANSPLHF; cdr3_nt: TGCGCCAGCAGCCAAGATCTTCAGCTTGGCAGTACGGCAAATTCACCCCTCCACTTT
j_call: TRBJ2-5; v_call: TRBV30; clone_size: NA; d_call: TRBD1; cdr3_aa: CGRSVATGESETQYF; cdr3_nt: TGTGGCCGGAGCGTAGCGACAGGGGAATCTGAGACCCAGTACTTC
j_call: TRBJ1-3; v_call: TRBV6-1; clone_size: few; d_call: NA; cdr3_aa: CASMARGFGNTIYF; cdr3_nt: TGTGCCAGCATGGCCCGCGGATTCGGAAACACCATATATTTT
j_call: TRBJ2-2; v_call: TRBV5-1; clone_size: few; d_call: NA; cdr3_aa: CASKGLTLTGELFF; cdr3_nt: TGCGCCAGCAAGGGCTTGACGCTAACCGGGGAGCTGTTTTTT
j_call: TRBJ2-5; v_call: TRBV5-6; clone_size: many; d_call: NA; cdr3_aa: CASSPTRDLRGTQYF; cdr3_nt: TGTGCCAGCAGCCCCACTCGGGACTTAAGAGGGACCCAGTACTTC
j_call: TRBJ2-3; v_call: TRBV30; clone_size: NA; d_call: NA; cdr3_aa: CAWSVLLDTQYF; cdr3_nt: TGTGCCTGGAGTGTACTTCTGGATACGCAGTATTTT
j_call: TRBJ1-2; v_call: TRBV20-1; clone_size: many; d_call: NA; cdr3_aa: CSASRQATYGYTF; cdr3_nt: TGCAGTGCTTCAAGACAGGCCACGTATGGCTACACCTTC
j_call: TRBJ1-6; v_call: TRBV11-1; clone_size: NA; d_call: NA; cdr3_aa: CASSLEGVSSYNSPLHF; cdr3_nt: TGTGCCAGCAGCTTAGAGGGAGTCAGCTCCTATAATTCACCCCTCCACTTT
j_call: TRBJ2-3; v_call: TRBV18; clone_size: many; d_call: NA; cdr3_aa: CASSPTMGRSYTDTQYF; cdr3_nt: TGTGCCAGCTCACCAACTATGGGGCGGTCTTACACAGATACGCAGTATTTT
j_call: TRBJ1-2; v_call: TRBV11-2; clone_size: many; d_call: TRBD1; cdr3_aa: CASSLLTGNRITNYGYTF; cdr3_nt: TGTGCCAGCAGCTTATTGACAGGGAATCGTATCACTAACTATGGCTACACCTTC
j_call: TRBJ2-3; v_call: TRBV20-1; clone_size: many; d_call: NA; cdr3_aa: CSARTEGFGTQYF; cdr3_nt: TGCAGTGCTAGAACGGAAGGATTCGGTACGCAGTATTTT
j_call: TRBJ1-4; v_call: TRBV30; clone_size: few; d_call: NA; cdr3_aa: CAWSEGLATNEKLFF; cdr3_nt: TGTGCCTGGAGCGAGGGACTCGCGACTAATGAAAAACTGTTTTTT
j_call: TRBJ2-3; v_call: TRBV27; clone_size: many; d_call: NA; cdr3_aa: CASSLEAAHTDTQYF; cdr3_nt: TGTGCCAGCAGTTTAGAGGCAGCCCACACAGATACGCAGTATTTT
j_call: TRBJ2-6; v_call: TRBV6-1; clone_size: many; d_call: NA; cdr3_aa: CASRRREASGANVLTF; cdr3_nt: TGTGCCAGCCGGAGGAGGGAGGCGTCTGGGGCCAACGTCCTGACTTTC
j_call: TRBJ1-2; v_call: TRBV15; clone_size: many; d_call: NA; cdr3_aa: CATSRGGQAGTNYGYTF; cdr3_nt: TGTGCCACCAGCAGAGGGGGACAAGCCGGGACGAACTATGGCTACACCTTC
j_call: TRBJ2-2; v_call: TRBV27; clone_size: NA; d_call: TRBD2; cdr3_aa: CASSWGDYGTGELFF; cdr3_nt: TGTGCCAGCTCGTGGGGGGACTATGGCACCGGGGAGCTGTTTTTT
j_call: TRBJ2-7; v_call: TRBV6-2/TRBV6-3; clone_size: many; d_call: NA; cdr3_aa: CASSYSFPRPRLDEQYF; cdr3_nt: TGTGCCAGCAGTTACTCGTTTCCAAGACCCCGTCTCGACGAGCAGTACTTC
j_call: TRBJ1-5; v_call: TRBV7-2; clone_size: many; d_call: NA; cdr3_aa: CASSLSDSNQPQHF; cdr3_nt: TGTGCCAGCAGCTTATCTGATAGCAATCAGCCCCAGCATTTT
j_call: TRBJ1-4; v_call: TRBV9; clone_size: NA; d_call: TRBD1; cdr3_aa: CASSDYRGRATNEKLFF; cdr3_nt: TGTGCCAGCAGCGATTACAGGGGCCGTGCAACTAATGAAAAACTGTTTTTT
j_call: TRBJ2-1; v_call: TRBV11-2; clone_size: NA; d_call: TRBD2; cdr3_aa: CASSLRLAGVYNEQFF; cdr3_nt: TGTGCCAGCAGCTTAAGACTAGCGGGCGTCTACAATGAGCAGTTCTTC
j_call: TRBJ2-3; v_call: TRBV12-3/TRBV12-4; clone_size: many; d_call: NA; cdr3_aa: CASSTRVTQYF; cdr3_nt: TGTGCCAGCAGTACGAGAGTGACGCAGTATTTT
j_call: TRBJ1-2; v_call: TRBV6-2/TRBV6-3; clone_size: few; d_call: NA; cdr3_aa: CASGRSNYGYTF; cdr3_nt: TGTGCCAGCGGCAGGTCTAACTATGGCTACACCTTC
j_call: TRBJ2-5; v_call: TRBV5-6; clone_size: many; d_call: TRBD2; cdr3_aa: CASSYRLAGAQETQYF; cdr3_nt: TGTGCCAGCAGTTACCGACTAGCGGGGGCGCAAGAGACCCAGTACTTC
j_call: TRBJ1-2; v_call: TRBV29-1; clone_size: many; d_call: NA; cdr3_aa: CSVEGGPYGYTF; cdr3_nt: TGCAGCGTTGAAGGAGGGCCCTATGGCTACACCTTC
j_call: TRBJ1-2; v_call: TRBV7-2; clone_size: many; d_call: NA; cdr3_aa: CASSYGAAGDYGYTF; cdr3_nt: TGTGCCAGCAGCTACGGGGCGGCAGGCGACTATGGCTACACCTTC
j_call: TRBJ2-2; v_call: TRBV12-3/TRBV12-4; clone_size: NA; d_call: NA; cdr3_aa: CASSYGRTNTGELFF; cdr3_nt: TGTGCCAGCAGTTATGGCAGAACGAACACCGGGGAGCTGTTTTTT
j_call: TRBJ1-1; v_call: TRBV6-6; clone_size: NA; d_call: TRBD1; cdr3_aa: CASSFGQASGEVFF; cdr3_nt: TGTGCCAGCAGTTTCGGACAGGCCTCCGGGGAAGTTTTCTTT